The 11 T cell receptor beta chains below come from one sample, sequenced in a study of T cell repertoires in cytomegalovirus infection (dated 2019 in TCRdb). The sequencer listed for this sample is Illumina HiSeq 1500. The public reads were run again by TCRdb, first through fastp at Q25 and then through MiXCR, and only productive beta chains were kept. Each entry merges the rows of one CDR3 protein and shows their most common DNA and genes. For this sample there are approximately 150,000 distinct CDR3 sequences; approximately 5.9% appear just once. More than 15% of the sample is taken by the ten largest. The sequenced material came from PBMCs. The receptors come from a human donor in good health (CMV status not recorded). Some clones in this sample may be carry-over from other donors' samples.

Ten or more counts support this clonotype. This chain links TRBV5-1 with TRBJ2-2; D gene ambiguous. V gave up 0 bases and J gave up 3 bases, with 6 bases separating them. CDR1 and CDR2 from the germline V gene are SGHRS and YFSETQ. CDR3 size: 14 residues. The CDR3 reads CASSLGLDTGELFF. The CDR3 nucleotides read TGCGCCAGCAGCTTGGGACTCGACACCGGGGAGCTGTTTTTT.

This clonotype was recorded many times. V is TRBV12-3 or TRBV12-4 and J is TRBJ2-3, with 14 bases aligning to TRBD2. The J segment lost 11 bases and the V segment lost 7 bases, leaving 14 bases of the junction unmatched. There are 16 residues in the CDR3. CDR3 residues: CASTEGLAGGQVKQYF. The DNA for the CDR3 is TGTGCCAGCACTGAAGGACTAGCGGGGGGCCAGGTTAAGCAGTATTTT.

Ten or more counts support this clonotype. V is TRBV12-3 or TRBV12-4 and J is TRBJ1-2, with TRBD1 matching 10 bases. This CDR3 is 15 amino acids long. Unmatched junction bases numbered 6, after V lost 3 bases and J lost 5 bases. The CDR3 DNA reads as TGTGCCAGCAGTTTGACAGGGGGCGCCGGATATGGCTACACCTTC. Its translation: CASSLTGGAGYGYTF.

Ten or more counts support this clonotype. The genes are TRBV13 and TRBJ2-2; D is possibly TRBD1 (5 bases). V gave up 4 bases and J gave up 4 bases, with 19 bases separating them. The CDR3 has 17 amino acids. The V gene's germline CDR1 is PRHDT and CDR2 FYEKMQ (reference sequence). This CDR3 reads CASSSPTGRESTGELFF. CDR3 nucleotides: TGTGCCAGCAGCTCTCCCACGGGCAGGGAAAGCACCGGGGAGCTGTTTTTT. Full variable domain (remainder filled in from reference TRBV13 and TRBJ2-2): AAGVIQSPRHLIKEKRETATLKCYPIPRHDTVYWYQQGPGQDPQFLISFYEKMQSDKGSIPDRFSAQQFSDYHSELNMSSLELGDSALYFCASSSPTGRESTGELFFGEGSRLTVL.

At least ten counts were recorded for this clonotype. V is TRBV7-2 and J is TRBJ1-1, with D tentatively TRBD1 (6 bases). Germline loops: CDR1 SGHTA, CDR2 FQGNSA. V lost 4 bases and J 0 bases, leaving 12 bases between the germline ends. The CDR3 length is 15 residues. The CDR3 bases are TGTGCCAGCAGCTCTCCAACAGGGCTGAACACTGAAGCTTTCTTT. This encodes CASSSPTGLNTEAFF.

The genes are TRBV4-2 and TRBJ2-3, with D perhaps given as TRBD1 or TRBD2 (5 bases each). Germline-derived CDR1 and CDR2 are LGHNA and YNFKEQ. CDR3 length: 13 amino acids. Deletions cut 3 bases from V and 5 bases from J, with 9 bases between. The CDR3 reads CASSQGVEDTQYF. CDR3 sequence (DNA): TGTGCCAGCAGCCAGGGGGTGGAAGATACGCAGTATTTT.

This clonotype was detected a few times. CDR3 region: CASSLSPARLYNSPLHF. CDR3 nucleotides: TGTGCCAGCAGTTTATCGCCAGCCAGACTCTATAATTCACCCCTCCACTTT. The chain combines TRBV27 with TRBJ1-6; D remains ambiguous. V was pared by 0 bases and J by 3 bases, with 12 bases between. Per the germline V gene, CDR1 is MNHEY and CDR2 is SMNVEV (reference sequence). The CDR3 is made up of 17 amino acids.

As concerns this clonotype: Mismatch with germline at one junction end may stem from a read error. The J gene is TRBJ2-5, the V gene TRBV7-2, with D possibly called TRBD1 or TRBD2 (5 bases each). Germline CDR1 SGHTA, CDR2 FQGNSA. The length of the CDR3 is 15 residues. CDR3 loop: CASNLLMSGQGTQYF. The CDR3 region has the DNA TGTGCCAGCAACTTACTAATGTCGGGGCAGGGGACCCAGTACTTC.

The table lists this clonotype with many counts. The genes are TRBV4-1 and TRBJ2-2; a weak D match, TRBD1 (5 bases). The CDR3 is made up of 16 amino acids. Germline-derived CDR1 and CDR2 are MGHRA and YSYEKL. Deletions cut 4 bases from V and 0 bases from J, with 12 bases between. This CDR3 reads CASSLTTASNTGELFF. CDR3 DNA sequence: TGCGCCAGCAGCCTTACGACAGCATCGAACACCGGGGAGCTGTTTTTT.

This clonotype occurred a few times. The J gene is TRBJ2-3, the V gene TRBV2; 7 bases align to TRBD2. Germline assignment: CDR1 SNHLY and CDR2 FYNNEI. The V and J ends lost 3 bases and 0 bases, in that order; junction bases with no gene match: 9. The CDR3 consists of 17 residues. The CDR3, as DNA: TGTGCCAGCAGTGAGTTCGCCGGGGGGTTGAGCACAGATACGCAGTATTTT. Translation: CASSEFAGGLSTDTQYF. Full variable domain (missing parts from reference TRBV2 and TRBJ2-3): EPEVTQTPSHQVTQMGQEVILRCVPISNHLYFYWYRQILGQKVEFLVSFYNNEISEKSEIFDDQFSVERPDGSNFTLKIRSTKLEDSAMYFCASSEFAGGLSTDTQYFGPGTRLTVL.

This clonotype occurred a few times. In DNA, the CDR3 is TGTGCCACCAGCAGGGCCTGGGGCGGACGCACTGAAGCTTTCTTT. It is translated as CATSRAWGGRTEAFF. The V call is TRBV15, the J call TRBJ1-1; possibly TRBD1 for D (5 bases). Germline assignment: CDR1 LNHNV and CDR2 YYDKDF (reference sequence). The CDR3 loop spans 15 amino acids. Trimming cost V 3 bases and J 4 bases, with 15 bases left between them.